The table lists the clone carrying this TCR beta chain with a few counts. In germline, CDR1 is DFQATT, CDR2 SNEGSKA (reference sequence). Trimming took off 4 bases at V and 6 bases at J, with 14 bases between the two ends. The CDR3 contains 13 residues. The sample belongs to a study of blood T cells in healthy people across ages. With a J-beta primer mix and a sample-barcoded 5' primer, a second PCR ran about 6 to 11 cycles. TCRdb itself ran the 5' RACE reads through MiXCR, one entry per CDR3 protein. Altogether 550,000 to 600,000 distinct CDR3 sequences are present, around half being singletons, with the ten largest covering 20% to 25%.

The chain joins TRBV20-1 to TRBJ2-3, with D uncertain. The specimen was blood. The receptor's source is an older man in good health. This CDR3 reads CSATVTARDTQYF. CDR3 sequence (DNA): TGCAGTGCTACGGTGACGGCAAGGGATACGCAGTATTTT.